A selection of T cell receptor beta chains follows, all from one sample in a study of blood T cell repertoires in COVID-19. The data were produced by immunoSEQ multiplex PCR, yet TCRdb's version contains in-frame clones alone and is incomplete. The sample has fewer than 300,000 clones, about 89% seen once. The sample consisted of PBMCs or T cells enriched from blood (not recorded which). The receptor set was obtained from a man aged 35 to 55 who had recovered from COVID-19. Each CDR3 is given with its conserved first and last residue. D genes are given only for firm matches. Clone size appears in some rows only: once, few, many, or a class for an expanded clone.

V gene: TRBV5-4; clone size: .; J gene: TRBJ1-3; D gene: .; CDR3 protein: CASSPTVFGNTIYF; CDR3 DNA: TGTGCCAGCAGCCCGACAGTTTTTGGAAACACCATATATTTT
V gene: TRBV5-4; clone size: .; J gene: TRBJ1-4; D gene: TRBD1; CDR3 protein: CASSLPGTGYNEKLFF; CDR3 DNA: TGTGCCAGCAGCCTACCCGGGACAGGGTATAATGAAAAACTGTTTTTT
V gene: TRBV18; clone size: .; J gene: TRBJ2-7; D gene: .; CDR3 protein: CASSPPAQQGHYEQYF; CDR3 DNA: TGTGCCAGCTCACCACCGGCACAGCAGGGGCACTACGAGCAGTACTTC
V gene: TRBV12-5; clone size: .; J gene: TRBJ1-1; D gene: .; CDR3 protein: CASGLVRRGSTEAFF; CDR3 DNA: TGTGCTAGTGGTTTGGTAAGGCGGGGGAGCACTGAAGCTTTCTTT
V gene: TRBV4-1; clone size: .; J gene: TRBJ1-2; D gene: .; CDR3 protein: CASSPRTDINYGYTF; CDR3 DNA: TGCGCCAGCAGCCCGCGGACAGACATAAACTATGGCTACACCTTC
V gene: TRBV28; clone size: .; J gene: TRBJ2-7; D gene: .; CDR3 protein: CASTLQVGGLIGQSYEQYF; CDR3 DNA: TGTGCCAGCACCCTTCAGGTGGGGGGGCTCATCGGTCAGTCCTACGAGCAGTACTTC
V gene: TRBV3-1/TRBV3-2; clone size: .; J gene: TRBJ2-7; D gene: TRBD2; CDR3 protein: CASSPIPTSGNEQYF; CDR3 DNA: TGTGCCAGCAGCCCTATCCCGACTAGCGGGAACGAGCAGTACTTC
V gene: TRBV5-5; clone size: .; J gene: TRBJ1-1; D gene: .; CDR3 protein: CASSPGGNIRMNTEAFF; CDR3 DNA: TGTGCCAGCAGCCCGGGAGGGAACATAAGAATGAACACTGAAGCTTTCTTT
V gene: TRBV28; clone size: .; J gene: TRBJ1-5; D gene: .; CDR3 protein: CASSEPKGDSNQPQHF; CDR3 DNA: TGTGCCAGCAGTGAACCAAAGGGGGATAGCAATCAGCCCCAGCATTTT
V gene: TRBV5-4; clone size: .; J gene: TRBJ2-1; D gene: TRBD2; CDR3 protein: CASSLLSGSVYNEQFF; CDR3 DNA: TGTGCCAGCAGCTTGCTTAGCGGGAGTGTCTACAATGAGCAGTTCTTC
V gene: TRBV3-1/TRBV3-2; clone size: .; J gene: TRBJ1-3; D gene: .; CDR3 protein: CASSQDQRTGNTIYF; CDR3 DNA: TGTGCCAGCAGCCAAGATCAAAGGACAGGAAACACCATATATTTT
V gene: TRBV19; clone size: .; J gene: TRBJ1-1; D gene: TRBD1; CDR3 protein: CASNPRRTGVTEAFF; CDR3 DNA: TGTGCCAGTAACCCCCGACGGACAGGGGTCACTGAAGCTTTCTTT
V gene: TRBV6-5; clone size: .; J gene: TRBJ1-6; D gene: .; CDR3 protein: CASSYSPGSPLHF; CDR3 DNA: TGTGCCAGCAGTTACTCCCCGGGTTCACCCCTCCACTTT
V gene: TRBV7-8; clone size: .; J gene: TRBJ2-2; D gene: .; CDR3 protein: CASSLGAPLGTGELFF; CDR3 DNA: TGTGCCAGCAGCTTGGGCGCCCCATTAGGCACCGGGGAGCTGTTTTTT
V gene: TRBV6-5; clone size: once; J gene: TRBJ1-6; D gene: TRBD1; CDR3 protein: CASSYSRQGDSPLHF; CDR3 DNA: TGTGCCAGCAGTTACTCGAGGCAGGGGGATTCACCCCTCCACTTT
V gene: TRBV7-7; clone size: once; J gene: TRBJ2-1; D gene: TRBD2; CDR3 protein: CASSLLPPSSGRVNNEQFF; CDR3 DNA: TGTGCCAGCAGCTTATTGCCCCCAAGTAGCGGGAGGGTCAACAATGAGCAGTTCTTC
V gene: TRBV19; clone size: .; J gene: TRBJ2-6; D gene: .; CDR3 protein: CASSADNSGANVLTF; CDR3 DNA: TGTGCCAGTAGTGCCGACAACTCTGGGGCCAACGTCCTGACTTTC
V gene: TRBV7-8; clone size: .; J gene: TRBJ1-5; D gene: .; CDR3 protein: CASSLVVASSNQPQHF; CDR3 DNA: TGTGCCAGCAGCTTAGTCGTGGCAAGTAGCAATCAGCCCCAGCATTTT
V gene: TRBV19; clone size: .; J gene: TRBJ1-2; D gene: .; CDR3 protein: CASYIGVGRAARGYTF; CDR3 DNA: TGTGCCAGTTACATCGGAGTCGGGCGGGCAGCGCGTGGTTACACCTTC
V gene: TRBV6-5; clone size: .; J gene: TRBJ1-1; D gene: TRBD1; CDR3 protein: CASSNPGTGGEAFF; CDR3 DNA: TGTGCCAGCAGTAACCCCGGGACAGGCGGTGAAGCTTTCTTT
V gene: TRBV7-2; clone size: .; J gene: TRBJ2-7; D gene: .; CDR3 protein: CASSLERLVPEQYF; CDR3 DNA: TGTGCCAGCAGCTTAGAGAGGTTGGTCCCCGAGCAGTACTTC
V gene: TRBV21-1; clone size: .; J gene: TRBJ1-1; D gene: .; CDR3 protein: CASRQSRQGNTEAFF; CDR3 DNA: TGTGCCAGCAGGCAAAGTCGGCAGGGAAACACTGAAGCTTTCTTT
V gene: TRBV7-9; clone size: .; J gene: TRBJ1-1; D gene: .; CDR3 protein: CASSPYHLDMNTEAFF; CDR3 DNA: TGTGCCAGCAGCCCATATCATCTTGACATGAACACTGAAGCTTTCTTT
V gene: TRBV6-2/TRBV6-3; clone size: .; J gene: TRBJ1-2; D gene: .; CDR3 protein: CASSKGHNYGYTF; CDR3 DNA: TGTGCCAGCAGTAAGGGACATAACTATGGCTACACCTTC
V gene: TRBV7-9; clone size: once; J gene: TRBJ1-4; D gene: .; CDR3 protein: CASSLLQGLNEKLFF; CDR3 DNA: TGTGCCAGCAGCTTACTTCAGGGGTTGAATGAAAAACTGTTTTTT